These 27 T cell receptor beta chains share one sample of origin, sequenced in a study of T cells in Graves' hyperthyroidism and ophthalmopathy. The source material, RNA transcripts, was used to amplify TCR beta CDR3 regions. The HTBI primer set served for first-round RT-PCR of the TCR CDR3. TCRdb redid the calling of the multiplex PCR reads with MiXCR, one entry per CDR3 protein. The table records around 560,000 distinct CDR3 sequences, approximately 15% of them present only once. The sample consisted of blood. The receptors come from a woman aged 18-35 years with Graves' hyperthyroidism.

There are a few counts of this clonotype. Sequence at one end of the junction differs from germline and may be a read error. The J gene is TRBJ2-7, the V gene TRBV12-3 or TRBV12-4; D call uncertain. The CDR3 has 16 amino acids. The CDR3 DNA sequence: TGTGCCTGCAGTTTATTATTGAGCCACGGGTTCTACGAGCAGTACTTC. Amino acid sequence: CACSLLLSHGFYEQYF.

In this sample, this clonotype turned up many times. The rearrangement links TRBV20-1 to TRBJ2-3, with 14 bases lining up with TRBD2. The CDR3 totals 16 residues. V gave up 1 base and J gave up 4 bases; unmatched junction bases: 4. Looked up from germline, CDR1 is DFQATT and CDR2 is SNEGSKA (reference sequence). CDR3 sequence: CSARGGLAGVADTQYF. CDR3 nucleotide sequence: TGCAGTGCTAGAGGGGGACTAGCGGGAGTCGCAGATACGCAGTATTTT.

The table lists this clonotype with a few counts. This chain joins TRBV4-1 and TRBJ2-1; D not certain. Germline V gene sequence: CDR1 MGHRA, CDR2 YSYEKL. Trimming left V 4 bases short and J 10 bases short, with 8 bases between. The CDR3 has 11 residues. CDR3 protein: CASSRLREQFF. The CDR3 coding sequence is TGCGCCAGCAGCCGCCTGCGAGAGCAGTTCTTC.

This clonotype has at least ten counts. The chain is built from TRBV7-2 and TRBJ2-2, with a tentative D call TRBD2 (5 bases). Germline V gives CDR1 SGHTA, CDR2 FQGNSA. V lost 1 base, J lost 1 base, and 13 bases lay in between. CDR3 length: 17 amino acids. The CDR3 bases are TGTGCCAGCAGCTTAGAACGTATCGGGAAGAACACCGGGGAGCTGTTTTTT. It yields the protein CASSLERIGKNTGELFF.

This clonotype was counted many times. The chain joins TRBV2 to TRBJ2-7; D gene unclear. V lost 8 bases and J lost 0, with 14 bases in between. The CDR3 is made up of 14 amino acids. Germline CDR1 reads SNHLY; CDR2 reads FYNNEI. The CDR3 nucleotides read TGTGCCAGCTACCTTGAATTAACCTCCTACGAGCAGTACTTC. It specifies CASYLELTSYEQYF. The variable domain in full, with the rest retrieved from reference TRBV2 and TRBJ2-7, is EPEVTQTPSHQVTQMGQEVILRCVPISNHLYFYWYRQILGQKVEFLVSFYNNEISEKSEIFDDQFSVERPDGSNFTLKIRSTKLEDSAMYFCASYLELTSYEQYFGPGTRLTVT.

In its sample, this clonotype was seen a few times. The V gene is TRBV3-1, the J gene TRBJ2-7; a possible D gene is TRBD2 (5 bases). Trimming cost V 0 bases and J 1 base, with 16 bases left between them. Per the germline V gene, CDR1 is LGHDT and CDR2 is YNNKEL (reference sequence). CDR3 length: 17 residues. The CDR3 is CASSQEGFGGSSYEQYF. DNA of the CDR3: TGTGCCAGCAGCCAAGAAGGGTTTGGAGGATCTTCCTACGAGCAGTACTTC.

This chain links TRBV3-1 with TRBJ2-3; the D gene is possibly TRBD1 (6 bases). From germline, CDR1 is LGHDT and CDR2 YNNKEL (reference sequence). CDR3 length equals 15 residues. The germline V and J ends were trimmed by 4 bases and 4 bases, with 15 bases remaining between them. In DNA, the CDR3 is TGTGCCAGCAGCCCCTCTAGGGGGATTTCAGATACGCAGTATTTT. Translation: CASSPSRGISDTQYF.

Ten or more counts support this clonotype. This rearrangement joins TRBV27 to TRBJ2-3; TRBD2 agrees at 14 bases. The V segment lost 8 bases and the J segment 5 bases; nucleotides outside the gene matches: 3. This CDR3 contains 14 residues. The germline V gene encodes CDR1 MNHEY and CDR2 SMNVEV (reference sequence). The CDR3 here is CASAGLAGGDTQYF. CDR3 sequence (DNA): TGTGCCAGCGCCGGACTAGCGGGAGGAGATACGCAGTATTTT.

A word on this clonotype: The junction departs from germline at one end; a sequencing error may be responsible. The V call is TRBV2, the J call TRBJ2-7; 10 nucleotides match TRBD1. The CDR3 is 14 amino acids. From germline, CDR1 is SNHLY and CDR2 FYNNEI. The CDR3, as DNA: TGTGCCAGCGGTGAAGACAGGGGGCCCTACGAGCAGTACTTC. This translates into CASGEDRGPYEQYF.

This clonotype has at least ten counts. The V gene is TRBV5-4, the J gene TRBJ1-5; 8 positions agree with TRBD1. With V trimmed by 6 bases and J by 4 bases, 3 bases remained unmatched. CDR1 and CDR2 from the germline V gene are SGHNT and YYREEE (reference sequence). The CDR3 covers 13 residues. The CDR3 DNA sequence: TGTGCCAGCAAGGGACAGGATAATCAGCCCCAGCATTTT. Its protein product is CASKGQDNQPQHF.

This clonotype was found a few times. This chain connects TRBV6-1 to TRBJ2-1, with 12 bases that match TRBD2. CDR3 size: 19 residues. J lost 8 bases, V lost 4 bases, and 18 bases had no gene match. CDR1 is MNHNS, CDR2 SASEGT, per germline. The CDR3 bases are TGTGCCAGCAGTGGGATAACTACGGGACTAGCGGGCGGGTTGCATGAGCAGTTCTTC. It encodes CASSGITTGLAGGLHEQFF.

Only a few counts were recorded for this clonotype. The rearrangement joins TRBV12-3 or TRBV12-4 to TRBJ2-7; D not certain. The CDR3 extends over 11 amino acids. With 8 bases removed from V and 4 bases from J, the gap between germline ends came to 9 bases. The DNA of the CDR3 is TGTGCCAGCGGTATGGTTTACGAGCAGTACTTC. Translating it yields CASGMVYEQYF.

The V and J genes are TRBV6-1 and TRBJ2-1; 9 nucleotides match TRBD2. The V gene's germline CDR1 is MNHNS and CDR2 SASEGT. The CDR3 loop spans 15 amino acids. Trimming removed 6 bases from V and 8 bases from J; junction bases left unmatched: 11. The CDR3 protein is CASSLGGRANDEQFF. CDR3 bases: TGTGCCAGCAGCCTAGGCGGGAGGGCCAACGATGAGCAGTTCTTC.

In this sample, this clonotype turned up many times. The chain employs TRBV7-8 and TRBJ2-3; TRBD1 matches at 9 bases. The CDR3 extends over 16 amino acids. The V segment lost 5 bases and the J segment 4 bases; nucleotides outside the gene matches: 10. Germline CDR1 is SGHVS and CDR2 is FQNEAQ. The CDR3 here is CASSLTGTGRSDTQYF. The CDR3 bases are TGTGCCAGCAGCCTCACCGGGACAGGGCGGTCAGATACGCAGTATTTT.

At least ten counts were recorded for this clonotype. The V call is TRBV7-8, the J call TRBJ1-2, with D hard to call. V lost 1 base, J lost 4 bases, and 7 bases lay in between. CDR3 length: 13 residues. In germline, CDR1 is SGHVS, CDR2 FQNEAQ. The CDR3 loop is CASSLDGPYGYTF. CDR3 coding DNA: TGTGCCAGCAGCTTAGACGGCCCCTATGGCTACACCTTC.

This clonotype was picked up a small number of times. The chain links TRBV5-1 to TRBJ1-2; 7 bases match TRBD1. Germline assignment: CDR1 SGHRS and CDR2 YFSETQ. The CDR3 spans 12 residues. The junction had 2 bases not matched to a gene; V was cut back by 5 bases and J by 4 bases. CDR3: CASRRDSYGYTF. The CDR3 DNA is TGCGCCAGCAGACGGGACAGCTATGGCTACACCTTC.

At least ten counts were recorded for this clonotype. The V and J genes are TRBV27 and TRBJ1-5; a weak D match, TRBD1 (5 bases). The CDR3 is 21 residues long. V was clipped by 8 bases and J by 0 bases, with 32 bases between them. Germline V CDR1 and CDR2: MNHEY, SMNVEV (reference sequence). CDR3 coding DNA: TGTGCCAGCCTCGGCGAGGGGCTGAATTCGCACCCTCTTTATAGCAATCAGCCCCAGCATTTT. It is translated as CASLGEGLNSHPLYSNQPQHF.

This clonotype was found many times. The rearrangement links TRBV7-2 to TRBJ2-5, with 8 bases matching TRBD2. This CDR3 comprises 14 residues. Germline V gives CDR1 SGHTA, CDR2 FQGNSA. J lost 10 bases, V lost 3 bases, and 10 bases had no gene match. The CDR3, as DNA: TGTGCCAGCAGCTTGAGCGACAAAAGCGGGAGCCAGTACTTC. Translated: CASSLSDKSGSQYF.

This clonotype was seen at least ten times. V is TRBV27 and J is TRBJ2-3, with D unresolved. The ends were cut back, 5 bases at V and 3 bases at J, with 9 bases in the middle. The CDR3 loop spans 13 amino acids. The germline V gene encodes CDR1 MNHEY and CDR2 SMNVEV (reference sequence). The CDR3 DNA follows: TGTGCCAGCAGTAGAAAAGGGACAGATACGCAGTATTTT. It specifies CASSRKGTDTQYF.

The chain is built from TRBV5-1 and TRBJ2-2; TRBD2 matches 7 bases. This CDR3 is built from 14 residues. CDR1 is SGHRS and CDR2 is YFSETQ in the germline V gene. With 5 bases clipped from V and 5 bases from J, the junction kept 6 bases outside the gene matches. CDR3 in amino acids: CASRILAETGELFF. For the CDR3, the DNA is TGCGCCAGCAGAATCCTAGCGGAGACCGGGGAGCTGTTTTTT.

This clonotype was counted a few times. This chain links TRBV15 with TRBJ1-3; D is ambiguous. Germline V gives CDR1 LNHNV, CDR2 YYDKDF (reference sequence). The V end was cut by 3 bases, the J end by 0 bases, with 15 bases between. This CDR3 spans 17 amino acids. In nucleotides, the CDR3 is TGTGCCACCAGCAGGGGATTGGGCAGTAACTCTGGAAACACCATATATTTT. This translates into CATSRGLGSNSGNTIYF.

The chain employs TRBV15 and TRBJ1-3; perhaps TRBD1 as D (6 bases). V was shortened by 2 bases and J by 12 bases, with 20 bases between the two germline ends. Germline V lookup: CDR1 LNHNV, CDR2 YYDKDF (reference sequence). The CDR3 is made up of 15 amino acids. Here the CDR3 DNA reads TGTGCCACCAGCAGAAACCTAGGGGGGGACACGAGCATATATTTT. Protein sequence: CATSRNLGGDTSIYF.

This clonotype was counted a few times. This chain links TRBV13 with TRBJ1-4, with D unresolved. Trimming pared 5 bases from V and 0 bases from J, leaving 13 bases between. The CDR3 sequence is 16 residues long. Germline V lookup: CDR1 PRHDT, CDR2 FYEKMQ (reference sequence). The DNA for the CDR3 is TGTGCCAGCAGCCCCGATGGTTCTCCAACTAATGAAAAACTGTTTTTT. Amino acids: CASSPDGSPTNEKLFF.

This clonotype was counted ten times or more. The rearrangement uses TRBV28 and TRBJ2-7, with a tentative D call TRBD2 (6 bases). V was clipped by 3 bases and J by 1 base, with 10 bases between them. CDR1 is MDHEN, CDR2 SYDVKM, per germline. The CDR3 is made up of 14 amino acids. CDR3 nucleotides: TGTGCCAGCAGTTTCGGGACTCTATCCTACGAGCAGTACTTC. Translated, it gives CASSFGTLSYEQYF.

There are many counts of this clonotype. This chain joins TRBV3-1 and TRBJ1-4, with D uncertain. Trimming stripped 3 bases from V and 1 base from J, with 12 bases between. Germline V gene lookup returns CDR1 LGHDT and CDR2 YNNKEL (reference sequence). The CDR3 sequence is 16 residues long. This chain's CDR3 is CASSQWTSLTNEKLFF. CDR3 DNA sequence: TGTGCCAGCAGCCAGTGGACCTCCTTAACTAATGAAAAACTGTTTTTT.

This clonotype has more than one count but fewer than ten. The J gene is TRBJ2-5, the V gene TRBV12-3 or TRBV12-4; 9 bases line up with TRBD1. The J segment lost 4 bases and the V segment lost 4 bases, leaving 7 bases of the junction unmatched. This CDR3 spans 15 amino acids. In DNA, the CDR3 is TGTGCCAGCAGTTCCACGGACAGGGGTGGAGAGACCCAGTACTTC. It specifies CASSSTDRGGETQYF.

This clonotype came up many times. This rearrangement joins TRBV15 to TRBJ1-6, with TRBD1 as a possible D gene (5 bases). Germline V lookup: CDR1 LNHNV, CDR2 YYDKDF (reference sequence). The CDR3 is made up of 17 amino acids. The V and J ends lost 0 bases and 3 bases respectively, with 12 bases between them. Here the CDR3 DNA reads TGTGCCACCAGCAGAGATGGGACGGAGGACTATAATTCACCCCTCCACTTT. This encodes CATSRDGTEDYNSPLHF.